This entry features one T cell receptor beta chain sequence. The antigen is undetermined. The sample originates from a study of T cell responses to AZD1222 COVID-19 vaccine. Profiling relied on immunoSEQ multiplex PCR, and the TCRdb table lists in-frame clones only, not all of them. The table shows 150,000 to 200,000 clones, with around 93% occurring only once. General observations from the study: Targets within unmutated variant regions were reportedly found for nearly half of spike-specific TCRs. White British donors predominated, females outnumbered males, and clonal diversity was possibly underestimated.

Sequenced material: peripheral blood, taken on day 0 of AZD1222 vaccination. This clonotype originated in an adult in good health.

This CDR3 reads CASSVVGGSGNTEAFF. The CDR3 region has the DNA TGTGCCAGCAGCGTAGTAGGGGGTTCTGGGAACACTGAAGCTTTCTTT. The V call is TRBV9, the J call TRBJ1-1, with D possibly being TRBD1 (6 bases). V was cut by 0 bases and J by 1 base, with 13 bases left in between. Germline V gene lookup returns CDR1 SGDLS and CDR2 YYNGEE. This CDR3 spans 16 amino acids.